The next 23 T cell receptor beta chains were all read from a single sample in a study of cytomegalovirus exposure and HLA in healthy donors. Primers: 60 Vbeta forward and 13 Jbeta reverse. Data came from immunoSEQ multiplex PCR; TCRdb stores just in-frame clones and leaves some out. Here the sample spans over 100,000 clones, nearly 65% being singletons. The material sequenced was PBMCs. The receptors originated from a human donor in good health.

A single count supports this clone. The chain carries TRBV15 and TRBJ2-3; maybe TRBD2 (5 bases). The CDR3 totals 15 residues. Between the trimmed V and J ends, which lost 3 bases and 2 bases, there was a span of 12 bases. Germline V lookup: CDR1 LNHNV, CDR2 YYDKDF (reference sequence). CDR3 sequence reads: CATSSTREHTDTQYF. The DNA of the CDR3 is TGTGCCACCAGCAGCACACGGGAACACACAGATACGCAGTATTTT.

Only a few counts were recorded for this clone. The genes are TRBV27 and TRBJ1-4; D may be TRBD1 (5 bases). Germline CDR1 is MNHEY and CDR2 is SMNVEV (reference sequence). The CDR3 loop spans 15 amino acids. Between the trimmed V and J ends, which lost 3 bases and 4 bases, there was a span of 12 bases. CDR3 sequence: CASSFMGGYNEKLFF. CDR3 in DNA: TGTGCCAGCAGTTTTATGGGGGGATATAATGAAAAACTGTTTTTT.

V gene TRBV5-8 combines with J gene TRBJ2-6; TRBD2 might be the D (5 bases). The CDR3 has 15 residues. Trimming left V 6 bases short and J 5 bases short, with 15 bases between. CDR1 and CDR2 from the germline V gene are SGHTS and YDEGEE. CDR3 protein: CASNPDGNRANVLTF. CDR3 coding DNA: TGTGCCAGCAACCCAGACGGGAACAGGGCCAACGTCCTGACTTTC.

The rearrangement joins TRBV13 to TRBJ2-7, with 9 bases lining up with TRBD2. CDR1 is PRHDT and CDR2 is FYEKMQ in the germline V gene (reference sequence). The V gene end was trimmed by 0 bases and the J gene end by 6 bases; junction bases not matched to a gene: 9. The CDR3 has 16 amino acids. DNA for the CDR3: TGTGCCAGCAGCTTAGGCCGAGGGGCGGGAGGGTTCGAGCAGTACTTC. It specifies CASSLGRGAGGFEQYF.

Only a few counts were recorded for this clone. Compared with germline, one end of the junction differs, possibly owing to a read error. The chain combines TRBV10-2 with TRBJ2-3, with D possibly being TRBD1 (6 bases). The CDR3 contains 11 residues. Germline V gene data show CDR1 as WSHSY and CDR2 as SAAADI. CDR3 in amino acids: CASALRDTRIF. Written as DNA, the CDR3 is TGCGCCAGCGCACTCCGGGACACCCGAATCTTT.

J is TRBJ2-7 and V is TRBV30, with 8 bases lining up with TRBD2. In germline, CDR1 is GTSNPN, CDR2 SVGIG (reference sequence). J was trimmed by 4 bases and V by 6 bases; bases with no gene match: 11. This CDR3 is 14 amino acids long. For the CDR3, the DNA is TGTGCCTGTTTAGCGGGGACCCTTTCTTACGAGCAGTACTTC. Translation: CACLAGTLSYEQYF.

This clone was observed a handful of times. The CDR3 loop is CASSQRNDRVNEQFF. The DNA of the CDR3 is TGTGCCAGCAGCCAGCGAAATGACAGGGTCAATGAGCAGTTCTTC. The V gene is TRBV7-8, the J gene TRBJ2-1; 7 nucleotides line up with TRBD1. CDR1 and CDR2 from the germline V gene are SGHVS and FQNEAQ. The CDR3 runs to 15 residues. The trim removed 5 bases at V and 6 bases at J, leaving 10 bases unmatched.

The V call is TRBV30, the J call TRBJ2-3; 14 nucleotides agree with TRBD2. CDR3 size: 17 residues. Per germline, CDR1 GTSNPN and CDR2 SVGIG (reference sequence). V was clipped by 2 bases and J by 4 bases; unmatched bases: 8. The CDR3 region is CAWSSGLAGVSSDTQYF. CDR3 nucleotides: TGTGCCTGGAGTTCGGGACTAGCGGGAGTGTCTTCAGATACGCAGTATTTT.

This clone was found a few times. The rearrangement uses TRBV19 and TRBJ2-7, with TRBD1 as a possible D gene (6 bases). Germline CDR1 and CDR2: LNHDA and SQIVND (reference sequence). The V gene lost 5 bases and the J gene lost 1 base, with 12 bases spanning the gap. The CDR3 runs to 14 residues. CDR3 in DNA: TGTGCCAGTAGTCCATGGACAGATTCCTACGAGCAGTACTTC. Residues: CASSPWTDSYEQYF. The full variable domain, its missing parts supplied by reference TRBV19 and TRBJ2-7, is DGGITQSPKYLFRKEGQNVTLSCEQNLNHDAMYWYRQDPGQGLRLIYYSQIVNDFQKGDIAEGYSVSREKKESFPLTVTSAQKNPTAFYLCASSPWTDSYEQYFGPGTRLTVT.

The chain uses TRBV29-1 and TRBJ1-5; 10 nucleotides match TRBD1. The V segment lost 6 bases and the J segment 0 bases; nucleotides outside the gene matches: 2. Per the germline V gene, CDR1 is SQVTM and CDR2 is ANQGSEA. The CDR3 contains 14 residues. In nucleotides, the CDR3 is TGCAGCGTCGGGACAGGGGATAGCAATCAGCCCCAGCATTTT. It translates to CSVGTGDSNQPQHF.

The V and J genes are TRBV18 and TRBJ1-1, with TRBD1 identical over 8 bases. Per the germline V gene, CDR1 is KGHSH and CDR2 is LQKENI. V shed 3 bases, J shed 4 bases, and the junction held 7 bases outside the gene matches. CDR3 length: 15 amino acids. The CDR3 here is CASSPRQGRSTEAFF. For the CDR3, the DNA is TGTGCCAGCTCACCCCGACAGGGGCGGAGCACTGAAGCTTTCTTT.

The CDR3 here is CSVGLAGNTGELFF. The CDR3, as DNA: TGCAGCGTCGGACTAGCGGGAAACACCGGGGAGCTGTTTTTT. The chain uses TRBV29-1 and TRBJ2-2, with TRBD2 matching 12 bases. Germline V gene lookup returns CDR1 SQVTM and CDR2 ANQGSEA. V lost 6 bases to trimming and J lost 2 bases; unmatched junction nucleotides: 1. The CDR3 is made up of 14 amino acids.

The V and J genes are TRBV27 and TRBJ1-1; D is undetermined. Trimming pared 3 bases from V and 4 bases from J, leaving 18 bases between. CDR1 and CDR2 from the germline V gene are MNHEY and SMNVEV (reference sequence). The CDR3 length is 16 residues. The CDR3 DNA sequence: TGTGCCAGCAGTTTGGAGGGCCCCTCCACTCCCACTGAAGCTTTCTTT. Protein product: CASSLEGPSTPTEAFF.

There are a few counts of this clone. This rearrangement joins TRBV5-1 to TRBJ2-3; 8 positions match TRBD1. Germline V gene sequence: CDR1 SGHRS, CDR2 YFSETQ. This CDR3 comprises 15 residues. Trimming at V came to 5 bases and at J to 3 bases, leaving 8 bases not matched to a gene. The CDR3 loop reads CASRLGTGGTDTQYF. CDR3 coding DNA: TGCGCCAGCAGACTAGGGACAGGCGGGACAGATACGCAGTATTTT.

The rearrangement uses TRBV6-5 and TRBJ2-1; a weak D match, TRBD2 (6 bases). V gave up 6 bases and J gave up 9 bases, with 21 bases separating them. Germline lookup yields CDR1 MNHEY and CDR2 SVGAGI. The CDR3 runs to 15 residues. The CDR3, as DNA: TGTGCCAGCAGCCGGAGGGGACCCCCCTGGGGTGAGCAGTTCTTC. This encodes CASSRRGPPWGEQFF.

The chain recombines TRBV4-1 with TRBJ2-1; 7 nucleotides align to TRBD2. V was pared by 3 bases and J by 7 bases, with 15 bases of the junction left unmatched. Looked up from germline, CDR1 is MGHRA and CDR2 is YSYEKL. The CDR3 has 17 residues. The CDR3: CASSHLIMGGIKNEQFF. The CDR3 DNA reads as TGCGCCAGCAGCCATCTTATTATGGGAGGGATCAAGAATGAGCAGTTCTTC.

This clone was seen only a few times. CDR3 loop: CASSVGGVYGYTF. In nucleotides, the CDR3 is TGTGCCAGCAGCGTAGGTGGAGTCTATGGCTACACCTTC. The rearrangement links TRBV9 to TRBJ1-2; D is unresolved. CDR3 length: 13 amino acids. Trimming left V 0 bases short and J 4 bases short, with 7 bases between. CDR1 is SGDLS, CDR2 YYNGEE, per germline.

In its sample, this clone was seen a few times. This rearrangement joins TRBV27 to TRBJ2-7, with D unresolved. Germline assignment: CDR1 MNHEY and CDR2 SMNVEV (reference sequence). The CDR3 covers 13 residues. The V and J ends lost 9 bases and 2 bases respectively, with 14 bases between them. CDR3 in amino acids: CARSAYVPYEQYF. CDR3 nucleotide sequence: TGTGCCAGAAGTGCGTACGTTCCCTACGAGCAGTACTTC.

V usage is TRBV28 and J usage is TRBJ2-5; the match to TRBD1 covers 10 bases. J gave up 5 bases and V 6 bases, and 6 bases lay outside the gene matches. Per germline, CDR1 MDHEN and CDR2 SYDVKM. The CDR3 spans 14 residues. CDR3 loop: CASSLRTGGETQYF. The CDR3 DNA is TGTGCCAGCAGCCTGCGGACAGGGGGGGAGACCCAGTACTTC.

The chain uses TRBV4-1 and TRBJ1-4; 10 bases match TRBD1. This CDR3 has 15 amino acids. Losses at the gene ends were 1 base for V and 6 bases for J; bases not matched to a gene: 2. Germline loops: CDR1 MGHRA, CDR2 YSYEKL. CDR3 loop: CASSQAGTGDEKLFF. CDR3 nucleotides: TGCGCCAGCAGCCAAGCCGGGACAGGGGATGAAAAACTGTTTTTT.

This clone turned up a few times. This chain joins TRBV6-1 and TRBJ1-3, with 9 bases identical to TRBD1. With 4 bases clipped from V and 3 bases from J, the junction kept 4 bases outside the gene matches. CDR3 length: 15 amino acids. Germline V gene sequence: CDR1 MNHNS, CDR2 SASEGT. In DNA, the CDR3 is TGTGCCAGCAGTGTCCGGGACAGGGATGGAAACACCATATATTTT. It is translated as CASSVRDRDGNTIYF.

This rearrangement joins TRBV25-1 to TRBJ1-1, with D tentatively TRBD1 (5 bases). The CDR3 totals 15 residues. The V gene lost 1 base and the J gene lost 1 base, with 10 bases spanning the gap. Germline V gene data show CDR1 as MGHDK and CDR2 as SYGVNS. DNA for the CDR3: TGTGCCAGCAGTGAATTTAGGGGAAAGAACACTGAAGCTTTCTTT. This sequence encodes CASSEFRGKNTEAFF.

The chain joins TRBV6-1 to TRBJ2-7, with D possibly being TRBD1 (6 bases). The CDR3 loop spans 15 amino acids. Germline CDR1 is MNHNS and CDR2 is SASEGT. V lost 3 bases and J 5 bases, leaving 17 bases between the germline ends. This CDR3 reads CASSDPQGMAHEQYF. The CDR3 region has the DNA TGTGCCAGCAGTGACCCCCAGGGGATGGCCCACGAGCAGTACTTC.